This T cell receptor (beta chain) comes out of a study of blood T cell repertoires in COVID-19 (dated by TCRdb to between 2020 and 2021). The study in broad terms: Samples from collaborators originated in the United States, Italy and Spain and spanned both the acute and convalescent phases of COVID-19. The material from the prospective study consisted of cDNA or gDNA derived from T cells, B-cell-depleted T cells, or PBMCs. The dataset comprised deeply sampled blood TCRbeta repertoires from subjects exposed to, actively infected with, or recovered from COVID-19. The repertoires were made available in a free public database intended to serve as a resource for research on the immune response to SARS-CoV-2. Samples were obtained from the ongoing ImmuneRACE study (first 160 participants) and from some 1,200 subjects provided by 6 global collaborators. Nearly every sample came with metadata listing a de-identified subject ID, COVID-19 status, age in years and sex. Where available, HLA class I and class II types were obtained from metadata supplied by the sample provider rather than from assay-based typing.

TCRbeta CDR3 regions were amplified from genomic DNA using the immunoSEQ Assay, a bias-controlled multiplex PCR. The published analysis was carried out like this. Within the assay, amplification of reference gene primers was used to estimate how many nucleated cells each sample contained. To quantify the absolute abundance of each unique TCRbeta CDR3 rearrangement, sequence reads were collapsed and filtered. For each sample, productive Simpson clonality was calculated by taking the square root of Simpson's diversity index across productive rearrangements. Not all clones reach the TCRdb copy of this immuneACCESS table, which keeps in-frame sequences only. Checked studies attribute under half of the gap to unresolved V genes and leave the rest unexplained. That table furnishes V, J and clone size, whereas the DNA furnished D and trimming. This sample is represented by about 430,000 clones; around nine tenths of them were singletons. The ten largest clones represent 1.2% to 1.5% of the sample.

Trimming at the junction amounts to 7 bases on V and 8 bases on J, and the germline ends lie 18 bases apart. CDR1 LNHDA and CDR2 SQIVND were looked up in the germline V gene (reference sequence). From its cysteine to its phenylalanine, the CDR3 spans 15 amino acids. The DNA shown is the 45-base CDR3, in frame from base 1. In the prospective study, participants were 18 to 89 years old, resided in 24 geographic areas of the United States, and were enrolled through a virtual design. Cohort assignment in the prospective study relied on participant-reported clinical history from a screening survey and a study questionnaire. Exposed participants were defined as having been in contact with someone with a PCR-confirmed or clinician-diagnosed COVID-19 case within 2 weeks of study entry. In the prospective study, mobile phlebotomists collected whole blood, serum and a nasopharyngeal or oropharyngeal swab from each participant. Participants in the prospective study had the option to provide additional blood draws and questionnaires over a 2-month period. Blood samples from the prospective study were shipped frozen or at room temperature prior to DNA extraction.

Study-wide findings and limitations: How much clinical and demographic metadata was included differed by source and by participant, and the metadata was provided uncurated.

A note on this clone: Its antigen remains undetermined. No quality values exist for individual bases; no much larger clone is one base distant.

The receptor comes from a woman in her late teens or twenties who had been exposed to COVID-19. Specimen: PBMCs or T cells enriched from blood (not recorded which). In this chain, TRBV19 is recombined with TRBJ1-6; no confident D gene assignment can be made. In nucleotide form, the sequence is TGTGCCAGTACCCCGGCCGCTTGGGGAGATTCACCCCTCCACTTT. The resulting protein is CASTPAAWGDSPLHF.